This entry concerns a single T cell receptor (beta chain). It has no known antigen specificity. No base-level quality is on record; no much larger clone is a single base apart. Taken with the paper, the label for treatment or condition translates to: roughly 19 received Ad26.COV2.S at low or high dose, single or two shots; 5 received placebo; per-sample allocation not given. For vaccine and placebo recipients, repertoires were sequenced using samples collected on day 63 after the first injection. In Cohort 1b, about 27 adults aged 18-55 years were enrolled at a single site in Boston, USA, between 29 July and 7 August 2020. As a vaccine, Ad26.COV2.S was a replication-incompetent adenovirus type 26 vector that expressed a prefusion-stabilized SARS-CoV-2 spike protein derived from the original Wuhan strain. The germline V gene (reference sequence) gives CDR1 as MNHNY and CDR2 as SVGAGI. Trimming removed 7 bases from V and 8 bases from J, leaving 17 bases between the germline ends. The CDR3 numbers 13 residues from cysteine through phenylalanine. Kept here is only the CDR3 DNA, which spans 39 bases and is read in frame from base 1.

The sample is drawn from a study of Ad26.COV2.S vaccination and SARS-CoV-2 variants (dated by TCRdb to the early 2020s). Looking at the study overall: Vaccine-arm donors were drawn from COV1001, a multicentre, randomized, double-blind, placebo-controlled phase I-IIa trial of Ad26.COV2.S in healthy adults. Throughout the experiments and outcome assessment, investigators stayed blinded to trial group allocation. Dosing of Ad26.COV2.S was intramuscular, at either 5x10^10 or 1x10^11 viral particles, delivered as one shot or as two shots spaced 56 days apart. Trial participants were randomized into five groups of five, in which low-dose or high-dose Ad26.COV2.S was given once or twice, or placebo was given on both occasions. The TCR-sequenced set comprised about 32 samples: approximately 20 Ad26.COV2.S vaccine recipients, 5 placebo recipients and 8 SARS-CoV-2 convalescent individuals. TCRbeta repertoire sequencing was used to assess the specificity and breadth of SARS-CoV-2-reactive T cell receptors after Ad26.COV2.S vaccination.

TCRbeta CDR3 regions were sequenced with the immunoSEQ Assay. After extraction, genomic DNA underwent amplification by bias-controlled multiplex PCR, followed by high-throughput sequencing. On the study's bioinformatics: To quantify the absolute abundance of every unique TCRbeta CDR3 region, sequences were collapsed and filtered. Usable DNA was measured by amplifying reference genes present in all nucleated cells, and TCRbeta template counts were normalized to that usable DNA to estimate T cell fraction. Repertoire TCRs were annotated as SARS-CoV-2-specific by exact matching of V gene, CDR3 amino acid sequence and J gene to a known reactive TCR set. The reference SARS-CoV-2 TCR set was derived from MIRA and filtered for enrichment in COVID-19-positive ImmuneCODE repertoires, a step that removed public or cross-reactive TCRs. Based on the MIRA antigens, annotated TCRs were further analysed at the level of specific ORF or position within ORF. Depth was the summed frequency of annotated unique rearrangements, while breadth was defined as annotated unique rearrangements over total unique productive rearrangements. Two-sided Wilcoxon rank-sum tests were used to compare TCR breadth between groups. Drawn from immuneACCESS, this table holds only the in-frame rearrangements with V and J called that TCRdb kept. Clones are partly lost; checked studies trace under half to an unresolved V gene and leave the rest unexplained. For V, J and clone size, that table is used; D and trimming come from the DNA. The sample has about 480,000 clones on record, roughly 85% of them singletons. Roughly 12% of the sample comes from the top ten.

The study at large found these results: Compared with placebo recipients, Ad26.COV2.S recipients showed higher spike-specific TCR breadth (P = 0.0014). Vaccine and placebo recipients had similar non-spike TCR breadth, a finding consistent with the vaccine containing only spike. According to the authors, total T cell responses may have been underestimated by the TCR breadth and depth analyses. After vaccination, spike-specific CD8+ and CD4+ T cell responses were reported to show substantial breadth. The study lacked the statistical power to compare responses across vaccine doses or regimens.

This TCR derives from a person between 18 and 60 years old who received the Ad26.COV2.S COVID-19 vaccine or a placebo. Recombination connected TRBV6-6 to TRBJ1-1; no D gene can be assigned with confidence. The source material was peripheral blood, sampled in a trial of Ad26.COV2.S vaccine versus placebo. The nucleotides read TGTGCCAGCACCCTACGGTGGGGTGCAGAAGCTTTCTTT. Translation gives CASTLRWGAEAFF.